This T cell receptor beta chain was sequenced in a study of cytomegalovirus exposure and HLA in healthy donors. Study context: The early release's HLA-typed donors yielded approximately 81 million unique TCRs. Study-wide points: Rarity marked most TCR sequences, yet some public TCRs occurred in many donors. Later on, a genetic analysis was performed. It linked a missense variant in DCLRE1C with V- and J-gene trimming of TCR beta. Relative to equally common others, HLA-associated TCR beta chains showed greater clonal expansion in a later analysis.

This clone appeared a few times. What it recognizes is unknown. Primers for the PCR totalled 60 Vbeta and 13 Jbeta. The method was immunoSEQ multiplex PCR; TCRdb's version includes in-frame clones alone and lacks a portion of them. The sample holds 75,000 to 100,000 clones; approximately 76% are singletons and the top ten take roughly 19%. Germline trimming cut 5 bases from V and 9 bases from J; bases unmatched to any gene: 13. The CDR3 runs 14 residues. Germline V gene data show CDR1 as SGHDT and CDR2 as YYEEEE. The rearrangement uses TRBV5-6 and TRBJ1-2, with 7 positions matching TRBD1. Sequences were obtained from PBMCs. The clonotype comes from a woman in her fifties or sixties in good health and CMV-seropositive. The CDR3 sequence is CASRHQLDRDRYTF. In DNA, the CDR3 is TGTGCCAGCAGACACCAACTCGACAGGGACCGCTACACCTTC.